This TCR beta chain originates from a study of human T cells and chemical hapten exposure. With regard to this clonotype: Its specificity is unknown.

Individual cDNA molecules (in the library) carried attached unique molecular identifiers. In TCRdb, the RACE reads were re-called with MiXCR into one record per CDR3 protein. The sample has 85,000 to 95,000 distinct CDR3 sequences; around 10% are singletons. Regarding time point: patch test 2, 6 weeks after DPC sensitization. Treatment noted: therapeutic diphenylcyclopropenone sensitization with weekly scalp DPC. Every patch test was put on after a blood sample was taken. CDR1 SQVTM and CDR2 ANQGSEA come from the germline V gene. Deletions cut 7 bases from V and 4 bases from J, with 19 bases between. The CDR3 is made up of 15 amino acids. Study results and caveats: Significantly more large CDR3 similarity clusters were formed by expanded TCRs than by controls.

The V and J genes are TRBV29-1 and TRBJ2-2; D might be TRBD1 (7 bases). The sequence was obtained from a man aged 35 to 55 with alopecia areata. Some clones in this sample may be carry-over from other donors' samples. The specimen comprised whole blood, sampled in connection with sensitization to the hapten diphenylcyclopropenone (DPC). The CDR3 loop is CSAPGQGGITGELFF. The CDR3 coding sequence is TGCAGCGCCCCTGGGCAGGGGGGAATCACCGGGGAGCTGTTTTTT.